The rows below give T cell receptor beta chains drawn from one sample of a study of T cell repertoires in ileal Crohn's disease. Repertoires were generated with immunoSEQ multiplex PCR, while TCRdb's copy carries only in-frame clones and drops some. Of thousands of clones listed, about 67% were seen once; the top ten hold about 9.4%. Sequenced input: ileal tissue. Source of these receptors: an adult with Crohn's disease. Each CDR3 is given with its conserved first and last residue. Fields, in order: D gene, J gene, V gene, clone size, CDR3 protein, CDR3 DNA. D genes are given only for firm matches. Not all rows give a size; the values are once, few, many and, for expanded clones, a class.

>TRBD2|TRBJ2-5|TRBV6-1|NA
CASMAGGPQETQYF
TGTGCCAGCATGGCGGGAGGGCCCCAAGAGACCCAGTACTTC
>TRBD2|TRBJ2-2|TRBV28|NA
CASSLAGGPNTGELFF
TGTGCCAGCAGTTTAGCGGGAGGGCCGAACACCGGGGAGCTGTTTTTT
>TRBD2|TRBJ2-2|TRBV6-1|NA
CASSSLAGVTGELFF
TGTGCCAGCAGCTCGCTAGCGGGAGTCACCGGGGAGCTGTTTTTT
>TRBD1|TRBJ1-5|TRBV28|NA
CASNPTGAFNQPQHF
TGTGCCAGCAACCCGACAGGGGCGTTCAATCAGCCCCAGCATTTT
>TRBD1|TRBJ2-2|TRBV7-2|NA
CASRTGTGAHGELFF
TGTGCCAGCAGGACCGGGACAGGGGCACACGGGGAGCTGTTTTTT
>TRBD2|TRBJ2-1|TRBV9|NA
CASSVEGLAGVEQFF
TGTGCCAGCAGCGTAGAAGGACTAGCGGGAGTAGAGCAGTTCTTC
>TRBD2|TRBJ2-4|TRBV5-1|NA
CASSVGGGAKNIQYF
TGCGCCAGCAGCGTGGGCGGGGGAGCCAAAAACATTCAGTACTTC
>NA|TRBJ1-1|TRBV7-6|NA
CASSLQGWTEAFF
TGTGCCAGCAGCTTACAGGGTTGGACTGAAGCTTTCTTT
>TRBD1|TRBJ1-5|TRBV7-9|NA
CASSRGGDSQPQHF
TGTGCCAGCAGCCGGGGGGGGGACAGTCAGCCCCAGCATTTT
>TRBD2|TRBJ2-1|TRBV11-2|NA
CASSSPGLAVNEQFF
TGTGCCAGCAGTTCTCCGGGACTAGCGGTTAATGAGCAGTTCTTC
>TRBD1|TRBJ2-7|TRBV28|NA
CASTSPPGGEQYF
TGTGCCAGCACCAGCCCCCCAGGGGGCGAGCAGTACTTC
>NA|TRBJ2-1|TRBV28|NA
CASREIKGTPSHNEQFF
TGTGCCAGCAGAGAAATCAAAGGGACTCCAAGTCACAATGAGCAGTTCTTC
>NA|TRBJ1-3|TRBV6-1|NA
CASSAPSGNTIYF
TGTGCCAGCAGTGCTCCCTCTGGAAACACCATATATTTT
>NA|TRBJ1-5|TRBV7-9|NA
CASSLSNQPQHF
TGTGCCAGCAGCTTAAGCAATCAGCCCCAGCATTTT
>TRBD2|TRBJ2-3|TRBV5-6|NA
CASSRTSARLDTQYF
TGTGCCAGCAGTCGGACTAGCGCCCGGTTGGATACGCAGTATTTT
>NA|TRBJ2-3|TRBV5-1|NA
CASRAALVDSSTDTQYF
TGCGCCAGCAGAGCAGCCTTAGTTGACTCTAGCACAGATACGCAGTATTTT
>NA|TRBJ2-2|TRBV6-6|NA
CASSRTNTGELFF
TGTGCCAGCAGTCGGACGAACACCGGGGAGCTGTTTTTT
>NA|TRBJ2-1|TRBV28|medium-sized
CASTSGSHNEQFF
TGTGCCAGCACGTCGGGATCCCACAATGAGCAGTTCTTC
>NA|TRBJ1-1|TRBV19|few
CASIVRGGDTEAFF
TGTGCCAGTATAGTTCGGGGAGGAGACACTGAAGCTTTCTTT
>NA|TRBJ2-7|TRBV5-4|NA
CASSWGRSPEQYF
TGTGCCAGCAGCTGGGGGAGGTCTCCCGAGCAGTACTTC
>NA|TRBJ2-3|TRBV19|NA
CASSIGLVTDTQYF
TGTGCCAGTAGTATCGGTCTAGTGACAGATACGCAGTATTTT
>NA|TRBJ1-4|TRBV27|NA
CASTTTNEKLFF
TGTGCCAGCACCACAACTAATGAAAAACTGTTTTTT
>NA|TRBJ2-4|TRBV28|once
CASGEEGMAKNIQYF
TGTGCCAGTGGTGAGGAGGGGATGGCCAAAAACATTCAGTACTTC
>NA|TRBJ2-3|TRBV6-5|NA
CASSYEGPIPQYF
TGTGCCAGCAGTTACGAGGGCCCAATCCCGCAGTATTTT
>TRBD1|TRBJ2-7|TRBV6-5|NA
CASRGPDRVQYF
TGTGCCAGCAGAGGTCCGGACAGGGTACAGTACTTC
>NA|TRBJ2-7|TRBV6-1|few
CASSPAGGGRYEQYF
TGTGCCAGCAGCCCGGCAGGTGGGGGACGTTACGAGCAGTACTTC
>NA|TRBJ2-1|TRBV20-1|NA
CSPYDYEQFF
TGCAGTCCTTATGACTATGAGCAGTTCTTC
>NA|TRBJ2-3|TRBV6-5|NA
CASSFVTHTDTQYF
TGTGCCAGCAGTTTTGTGACTCACACAGATACGCAGTATTTT
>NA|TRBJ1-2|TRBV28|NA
CASSTGSANYGYTF
TGTGCCAGCAGTACAGGCTCAGCTAACTATGGCTACACCTTC
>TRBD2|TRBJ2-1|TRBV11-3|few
CASSPRGGSYNEQFF
TGTGCCAGCAGCCCCCGGGGAGGGTCCTACAATGAGCAGTTCTTC
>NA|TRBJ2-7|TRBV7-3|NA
CASSLTTGSPYEQYF
TGTGCCAGCAGCTTAACGACCGGATCCCCCTACGAGCAGTACTTC
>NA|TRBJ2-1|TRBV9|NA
CASSKELGRLPNEQFF
TGTGCCAGCAGTAAAGAACTGGGCAGGCTCCCCAATGAGCAGTTCTTC
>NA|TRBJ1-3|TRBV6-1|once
CASSEARPGRSGNTIYF
TGTGCCAGCAGTGAAGCGAGGCCGGGTCGCTCTGGAAACACCATATATTTT
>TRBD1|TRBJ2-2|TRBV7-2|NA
CASRRTGGGTGELFF
TGTGCCAGCAGAAGGACAGGGGGCGGCACCGGGGAGCTGTTTTTT
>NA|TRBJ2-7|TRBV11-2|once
CASSYPQLATSNYEQYF
TGTGCCAGCAGCTATCCTCAACTAGCTACCTCAAACTACGAGCAGTACTTC